The 13 T cell receptor beta chains below were found in one sample sequenced in a study of T cells after yellow fever vaccination. TCRdb re-derived calls from the 5' RACE reads in MiXCR, one entry per CDR3 protein. The top ten clones hold around 15% of a sample with nearly 550,000 distinct CDR3 sequences, roughly 21% of them seen once. Sequencing was performed on PBMCs, taken 15 days after the yellow fever booster vaccination. These receptor sequences come from a young man who received the YFV17D yellow fever vaccine.

The V call is TRBV4-3, the J call TRBJ2-3, with 8 bases matching TRBD2. Germline CDR1 is LGHNA and CDR2 is YSLEER. This CDR3 is built from 17 residues. The ends lost 0 bases at V and 4 bases at J; junction bases unmatched: 9. This CDR3 is CASSQDLSGGRADTQYF. As DNA, the CDR3 is TGCGCCAGCAGCCAAGATCTTTCGGGAGGGCGGGCAGATACGCAGTATTTT.

The rearrangement joins TRBV7-9 to TRBJ2-5; 8 bases fit TRBD2. In germline, CDR1 is SEHNR, CDR2 FQNEAQ (reference sequence). V lost 5 bases to trimming and J lost 6 bases; unmatched junction nucleotides: 5. The CDR3 has 13 residues. The CDR3 here is CASSPTSAKTQYF. The DNA of the CDR3 is TGTGCCAGCAGCCCGACTAGCGCCAAGACCCAGTACTTC.

The V gene is TRBV20-1, the J gene TRBJ2-3; 7 bases align to TRBD2. J was trimmed by 1 base and V by 1 base; bases with no gene match: 8. The CDR3 sequence is 16 residues long. Germline CDR1 reads DFQATT; CDR2 reads SNEGSKA (reference sequence). The CDR3 reads CSARGPVSGRTDTQYF. In DNA form, the CDR3 reads TGCAGTGCTAGAGGCCCCGTTAGCGGGCGCACAGATACGCAGTATTTT.

A few counts support this clonotype. This sequence joins TRBV7-9 and TRBJ1-1; maybe TRBD1 (6 bases). Germline V gives CDR1 SEHNR, CDR2 FQNEAQ (reference sequence). The V and J ends lost 11 bases and 3 bases respectively, with 13 bases between them. The CDR3 sequence is 12 residues long. The CDR3 here is CADSSGDTEAFF. CDR3 nucleotides: TGTGCCGATTCCTCAGGGGACACTGAAGCTTTCTTT.

The V call is TRBV2, the J call TRBJ2-7; 7 bases line up with TRBD2. The end of the DNA aligns better with TRBJ2-1, so the J call may be wrong. The CDR3 has 12 residues. In germline, CDR1 is SNHLY, CDR2 FYNNEI. CDR3 in amino acids: CASSERDYEQFF. CDR3 DNA: TGTGCCAGCAGTGAACGGGACTACGAGCAGTTCTTC.

The chain joins TRBV12-3 or TRBV12-4 to TRBJ2-1; TRBD1 aligns across 7 bases. The V segment lost 4 bases and the J segment 2 bases; nucleotides outside the gene matches: 5. This CDR3 has 15 residues. Here the CDR3 DNA reads TGTGCCAGCAGTTCACAGGGGAATACCTACAATGAGCAGTTCTTC. Residues: CASSSQGNTYNEQFF.

V usage is TRBV6-2 or TRBV6-3 and J usage is TRBJ2-3; D might be TRBD2 (6 bases). Germline CDR1 and CDR2: MNHEY and SVGEGT. This CDR3 spans 18 amino acids. V lost 0 bases and J 0 bases, leaving 16 bases between the germline ends. CDR3 in DNA: TGTGCCAGCAGTTACTCGGAGGTGGGAGGACCGAGCACAGATACGCAGTATTTT. It encodes CASSYSEVGGPSTDTQYF.

The rearrangement links TRBV27 to TRBJ2-5; D might be TRBD1 or TRBD2, each matching 6 bases. The V and J ends lost 6 bases and 4 bases respectively, with 18 bases between them. CDR3 length equals 15 residues. Looked up from germline, CDR1 is MNHEY and CDR2 is SMNVEV (reference sequence). CDR3 sequence: CASSRGRGRAETQYF. In DNA form, the CDR3 reads TGTGCCAGCAGCCGGGGTCGGGGGCGCGCAGAGACCCAGTACTTC.

The chain recombines TRBV5-1 with TRBJ2-5, with D maybe TRBD2 (6 bases). CDR3 length: 13 residues. CDR1 SGHRS and CDR2 YFSETQ come from the germline V gene. Trimming removed 3 bases from V and 3 bases from J, with 9 bases in between. CDR3 loop: CASSWGLKETQYF. CDR3 nucleotide sequence: TGCGCCAGCAGCTGGGGACTTAAAGAGACCCAGTACTTC.

DNA of the CDR3: TGTGCCAGCACGCAAGGGAGCTGGACCGGGGAGCTGTTTTTT. Its protein is CASTQGSWTGELFF. The chain employs TRBV27 and TRBJ2-2; a possible D gene is TRBD2 (5 bases). V dropped 7 bases and J dropped 5 bases, with 14 bases sitting between them. Germline V CDR1 and CDR2: MNHEY, SMNVEV (reference sequence). This CDR3 spans 14 amino acids.

The chain recombines TRBV20-1 with TRBJ2-7; either TRBD1 or TRBD2 may supply D (6 bases each). The CDR3 consists of 15 residues. V dropped 0 bases and J dropped 5 bases, with 17 bases sitting between them. Germline V gene sequence: CDR1 DFQATT, CDR2 SNEGSKA (reference sequence). CDR3 bases: TGCAGTGCTAGAGATCGGAGAGGGGGGAACAACGAGCAGTACTTC. Translated, it gives CSARDRRGGNNEQYF.

The chain employs TRBV4-3 and TRBJ2-1; possibly TRBD1 or TRBD2 for D (5 bases each). V was shortened by 0 bases and J by 8 bases, with 8 bases between the two germline ends. CDR1 is LGHNA and CDR2 is YSLEER in the germline V gene. This CDR3 spans 13 amino acids. The CDR3 loop reads CASSQDRGHEQFF. Written as DNA, the CDR3 is TGCGCCAGCAGCCAAGATCGGGGCCATGAGCAGTTCTTC.

This clonotype has just a few counts. V and J are TRBV10-3 and TRBJ2-5; D is perhaps TRBD1 or TRBD2 (6 bases each). Between the trimmed V and J ends, which lost 9 bases and 4 bases, there was a span of 30 bases. The germline V gene has CDR1 ENHRY and CDR2 SYGVKD. The CDR3 sequence is 18 residues long. CDR3 protein: CAIRGGLEGGPIGETQYF. In DNA, the CDR3 is TGTGCCATTAGAGGGGGGCTGGAGGGTGGACCCATTGGAGAGACCCAGTACTTC.